This T cell receptor (beta chain) was obtained from a study of T cell changes during pregnancy in multiple sclerosis. Germline-derived CDR1 and CDR2 are LNHDA and SQIVND (reference sequence). V was trimmed by 5 bases and J by 0 bases, leaving 13 bases between them. The CDR3 spans 15 residues. TCRdb's table, derived via immunoSEQ multiplex PCR, lists solely in-frame clones and lacks some. Of approximately 88,000 clones in the sample, around 93% were seen once. The TCR sequence derives from a female donor with multiple sclerosis, enrolled in a pregnancy study. The sample was peripheral blood, taken in the third trimester of pregnancy. The chain recombines TRBV19 with TRBJ1-2; D remains ambiguous. CDR3 DNA: TGTGCCAGTAGTCCTAGGAAGTCTGCTAACTATGGCTACACCTTC. Translation: CASSPRKSANYGYTF.